These 6 T cell receptor beta chains were all obtained from the same sample, sequenced in a study of T cells of healthy individuals. TCRdb processed the 5' RACE reads anew with MiXCR; each CDR3 protein has one entry. The sample lists 53,000 or so distinct CDR3 sequences; about 15% were seen once. These receptors all come from a human donor in good health.

This clonotype was seen more than once but under ten times. The chain employs TRBV19 and TRBJ2-2; the D gene is possibly TRBD2 (6 bases). Trimming removed 7 bases from V and 7 bases from J, with 16 bases in between. Germline V CDR1 and CDR2: LNHDA, SQIVND (reference sequence). The CDR3 has 14 amino acids. CDR3 in DNA: TGTGCCAGTACCCGCGGAGGGTTTGGCGGGGAGCTGTTTTTT. It yields the protein CASTRGGFGGELFF.

This clonotype was counted many times. The chain employs TRBV4-3 and TRBJ1-2; D remains unclear. CDR1 is LGHNA, CDR2 YSLEER, per germline. V lost 0 bases and J 4 bases, leaving 12 bases between the germline ends. There are 15 residues in the CDR3. This chain's CDR3 is CASSQDGQSLYGYTF. The CDR3 region has the DNA TGCGCCAGCAGCCAAGATGGGCAGTCCCTCTATGGCTACACCTTC.

This clonotype was seen a handful of times. The rearrangement joins TRBV20-1 to TRBJ1-3, with 8 bases fitting TRBD1. From germline, CDR1 is DFQATT and CDR2 SNEGSKA (reference sequence). This CDR3 comprises 13 residues. V shed 4 bases and J 2 bases; nucleotides not matched to a gene: 1. CDR3 nucleotides: TGCAGTGCTACCAGGGGGCCTGGAAACACCATATATTTT. Translation gives CSATRGPGNTIYF.

At least ten counts were recorded for this clonotype. CDR3 residues: CASSPGMNTEAFF. The CDR3 DNA follows: TGTGCCAGCTCACCAGGGATGAACACTGAAGCTTTCTTT. V gene TRBV18 combines with J gene TRBJ1-1; D call uncertain. The germline V and J ends were trimmed by 2 bases and 0 bases, with 4 bases remaining between them. This CDR3 spans 13 amino acids. Germline lookup yields CDR1 KGHSH and CDR2 LQKENI.

V is TRBV5-8 and J is TRBJ2-5, with 7 bases aligning to TRBD1. The CDR3 is 14 amino acids. Germline values: CDR1 SGHTS, CDR2 YDEGEE. Trimming took 2 bases from V and 4 from J; bases not matched to a gene: 5. The CDR3 here is CASSFRQGRETQYF. Here the CDR3 DNA reads TGTGCCAGCAGCTTCCGACAGGGCCGAGAGACCCAGTACTTC. Drawing the rest from reference TRBV5-8 and TRBJ2-5, the complete variable domain is EAGVTQSPTHLIKTRGQQATLRCSPISGHTSVYWYQQALGLGLQFLLWYDEGEERNRGNFPPRFSGRQFPNYSSELNVNALELEDSALYLCASSFRQGRETQYFGPGTRLLVL.

The table lists this clonotype with a few counts. J is TRBJ1-2 and V is TRBV14; D is ambiguous. Trimming stripped 1 base from V and 8 bases from J, with 8 bases between. This CDR3 comprises 12 residues. Germline-derived CDR1 and CDR2 are SGHDN and FVKESK. The CDR3 is CASSQGRGGYTF. CDR3 sequence (DNA): TGTGCCAGCAGCCAAGGACGGGGAGGCTACACCTTC.